In its sample, the clone carrying this TCR beta chain was seen once. Its target is unknown. The unexposed donors gave CD4+ T cells in 2011-2018, prior to COVID-19. CD4+ T cells were isolated from the cells after less than 13 days of culture. As cell numbers allowed, unexposed-donor CD4+ T cells faced SARS-CoV-2 S/N and four cold-coronavirus spikes. Each well had two million PBMCs in roughly 5% human AB serum with IL-2. The table came from immunoSEQ multiplex PCR; TCRdb's copy has only in-frame clones and leaves some out. In the table there are about 19,000 clones, about 72% of which are singletons. This entry comes from a study of CD4 T cells in relation to SARS-CoV-2 and coronaviruses. Looking at the study overall: No peptide or an HIV-1 Nef peptide pool served as negative control.

Trimming pared 6 bases from V and 1 base from J, leaving 10 bases between. The CDR3 runs 14 residues. From germline, CDR1 is LGHNT and CDR2 FRNRAP. Study results and caveats: Monoreactive clones expanded significantly more to SARS-CoV-2 than crossreactive clones did.

The receptor's source is a human donor in good health. This chain joins TRBV12-5 and TRBJ1-5; D may be TRBD1 (6 bases). Sequenced: CD4+ T cells from PBMCs, cultured in vitro. The CDR3 reads CASGPDRSNQPQHF. DNA of the CDR3: TGTGCTAGTGGGCCCGACAGGAGCAATCAGCCCCAGCATTTT. Using reference TRBV12-5 and TRBJ1-5 for the parts outside the CDR3, the full variable domain is DARVTQTPRHKVTEMGQEVTMRCQPILGHNTVFWYRQTMMQGLELLAYFRNRAPLDDSGMPKDRFSAEMPDATLATLKIQPSEPRDSAVYFCASGPDRSNQPQHFGDGTRLSIL.